The clone carrying this T cell receptor beta chain was counted only a few times. What it recognizes is unknown. For TCRbeta, the library was prepared with unique molecular identifiers. TCRdb fed the PCR reads into MiXCR, producing one record per CDR3 protein. The table has about 200,000 distinct CDR3 sequences, 6.3% seen once. This specimen comes from a study of T-cell reconstitution after alpha-beta-depleted transplantation in children. General study points: It was newly produced T cells that mostly accounted for T-cell counts and diversity one year after transplant. The origin of high day-60 TCRbeta diversity in some patients lay in surviving recipient T cells and thymic progenitors. Reportedly, alpha-beta T cells present about two months post-transplant originated from several hundred expanded clones of graft origin.

This CDR3 spans 16 amino acids. V shed 3 bases and J shed 3 bases, with 21 bases lying between them. CDR1 is DFQATT, CDR2 SNEGSKA, per germline (reference sequence). The origin of this receptor is a girl under three years old with combined immunodeficiency, due to receive a stem cell transplant. Sequenced here: PBMCs, sampled before TCRalphabeta/CD19-depleted stem cell transplant. The chain combines TRBV20-1 with TRBJ2-7, with D perhaps given as TRBD1 or TRBD2 (6 bases each). The DNA of the CDR3 is TGCAGTGCTAGCCCCCTTGGTGGAGGGGGACGCTACGAGCAGTACTTC. Translating it yields CSASPLGGGGRYEQYF.